Each of the 23 T cell receptor beta chains below was sequenced from the same sample in a study of shared clonotypes between healthy human individuals. Produced via immunoSEQ multiplex PCR; TCRdb's table is partial and in-frame only. The sample contains millions of clones, roughly 95% of which appear only once. Sequences were obtained from naive CD4+ T cells sorted from blood. As for subset: CD45RA+ positively selected. These receptors came from a man between 18 and 35 years old in good health.

The chain couples TRBV4-2 to TRBJ1-2; D is perhaps TRBD1 (5 bases). This CDR3 contains 15 residues. CDR1 and CDR2 from the germline V gene are LGHNA and YNFKEQ. The V end lost 4 bases, the J end lost 3 bases, and 15 bases lay between the germline ends. The CDR3 spells CASSPLGQGDYGYTF. The CDR3 DNA sequence: TGTGCCAGCAGCCCCCTGGGGCAGGGCGACTATGGCTACACCTTC.

This sequence joins TRBV28 and TRBJ1-4, with TRBD1 as a possible D gene (6 bases). Germline loops: CDR1 MDHEN, CDR2 SYDVKM. CDR3 length: 13 residues. The germline V and J ends were trimmed by 10 bases and 8 bases, with 17 bases remaining between them. CDR3 DNA sequence: TGTGCCACAAGAGGGGAAAGGGGGGAAAAACTGTTTTTT. This gives the protein CATRGERGEKLFF.

The genes are TRBV4-1 and TRBJ1-3; D not resolved. There are 15 residues in the CDR3. The V end was cut by 5 bases, the J end by 0 bases, with 11 bases between. The germline CDR1 and CDR2 sequences are MGHRA and YSYEKL. The CDR3 loop is CASSFGVDSGNTIYF. CDR3 bases: TGCGCCAGCAGCTTCGGGGTTGACTCTGGAAACACCATATATTTT.

The chain carries TRBV21-1 and TRBJ2-5; the D segment call TRBD1 is taken from the table without a DNA check. TRBV21-1 is a pseudogene segment. The CDR3 runs 18 residues. The DNA of the CDR3 is TGTGCCAGCAGCAAAGATTTAGAGACAGGGGTACAAGGGGAGACCCAGTACTTC. Translated: CASSKDLETGVQGETQYF.

The CDR3 sequence is CASSTSGGDTQYF. In DNA, the CDR3 is TGTGCCAGTAGTACATCGGGGGGAGATACGCAGTATTTT. This sequence joins TRBV19 and TRBJ2-3, with 7 bases lining up with TRBD2. V was clipped by 4 bases and J by 5 bases; unmatched bases: 3. The germline gives CDR1 LNHDA, CDR2 SQIVND (reference sequence). This CDR3 region has 13 residues.

As concerns this clone: The same CDR3 is also encoded by other DNA sequences in this sample. The chain recombines TRBV30 with TRBJ1-1, with TRBD1 matching 7 bases. The germline V gene has CDR1 GTSNPN and CDR2 SVGIG (reference sequence). With V trimmed by 4 bases and J by 0 bases, 2 bases remained unmatched. The CDR3 totals 13 residues. The CDR3 bases are TGTGCCTGGACAGGGGGACTGAACACTGAAGCTTTCTTT. It specifies CAWTGGLNTEAFF.

Comment on this clone: Distinct nucleotide sequences in the sample also encode this CDR3. The CDR3 sequence is CASSAGNQPQHF. The CDR3 DNA follows: TGTGCCAGCAGCGCAGGGAATCAGCCCCAGCATTTT. This sequence joins TRBV9 and TRBJ1-5; TRBD1 is a possible D gene (5 bases). This CDR3 region has 12 residues. The germline V gene encodes CDR1 SGDLS and CDR2 YYNGEE. V was trimmed by 3 bases and J by 4 bases, leaving 5 bases between them.

V and J are TRBV10-3 and TRBJ2-7, with 8 nucleotides matching TRBD1. Looked up from germline, CDR1 is ENHRY and CDR2 is SYGVKD. J was trimmed by 0 bases and V by 5 bases; bases with no gene match: 3. This CDR3 region has 14 residues. CDR3 sequence: CAISSGQDSYEQYF. CDR3 nucleotides: TGTGCCATCAGTTCGGGACAGGACTCCTACGAGCAGTACTTC.

V usage is TRBV11-2 and J usage is TRBJ2-5; tentative D call: TRBD1 (5 bases). CDR1 and CDR2 from the germline V gene are SGHAT and FQNNGV. CDR3 size: 15 residues. V was trimmed by 7 bases and J by 7 bases, leaving 22 bases between them. CDR3 amino acids: CASNIDQTARVTQYF. CDR3 DNA: TGTGCCAGCAACATTGATCAGACAGCAAGAGTGACCCAGTACTTC.

The chain uses TRBV6-5 and TRBJ1-1; a possible D gene is TRBD1 (5 bases). CDR3 size: 16 residues. The V end lost 4 bases, the J end lost 1 base, and 16 bases lay between the germline ends. Germline V gene sequence: CDR1 MNHEY, CDR2 SVGAGI. CDR3 nucleotides: TGTGCCAGCAGTTCCCCTTCGGGGCGTGGGAACACTGAAGCTTTCTTT. It translates to CASSSPSGRGNTEAFF.

This chain joins TRBV7-9 and TRBJ1-2; D call uncertain. The CDR3 spans 16 residues. Deletions cut 3 bases from V and 2 bases from J, with 16 bases between. Germline V CDR1 and CDR2: SEHNR, FQNEAQ (reference sequence). Here the CDR3 reads CASSFGGLRGNYGYTF. Written as DNA, the CDR3 is TGTGCCAGCAGCTTTGGCGGACTGCGGGGAAACTATGGCTACACCTTC.

Concerning this clone itself: The sample holds other DNA sequences that translate to the same CDR3. This sequence joins TRBV6-5 and TRBJ1-1; TRBD1 agrees at 8 bases. The CDR3 contains 14 residues. The junction had 5 bases not matched to a gene; V was cut back by 4 bases and J by 4 bases. Germline CDR1 is MNHEY and CDR2 is SVGAGI. For the CDR3, the DNA is TGTGCCAGCAGTTCTCCAGGGGGCGGCACTGAAGCTTTCTTT. Translation: CASSSPGGGTEAFF.

The chain is built from TRBV2 and TRBJ1-5; D gene unclear. The germline V gene encodes CDR1 SNHLY and CDR2 FYNNEI. The V end was cut by 5 bases, the J end by 0 bases, with 26 bases between. The CDR3 sequence is 20 residues long. Written as DNA, the CDR3 is TGTGCCAGCAGTTCGATTGGAAGAGAAGATAGGAGGTATAGCAATCAGCCCCAGCATTTT. It encodes CASSSIGREDRRYSNQPQHF.

This rearrangement joins TRBV18 to TRBJ2-7; maybe TRBD2 (6 bases). Per germline, CDR1 KGHSH and CDR2 LQKENI. Trimming shortened V by 3 bases and J by 2 bases, and 11 bases separated the two germline ends. The CDR3 length is 14 residues. CDR3 sequence (DNA): TGTGCCAGCTCACCCCGGGGGATGACCTACGAGCAGTACTTC. Translated: CASSPRGMTYEQYF.

The chain uses TRBV10-3 and TRBJ1-5; D is perhaps TRBD1 (5 bases). The germline V gene has CDR1 ENHRY and CDR2 SYGVKD. The CDR3 is made up of 14 amino acids. V shed 0 bases and J shed 7 bases, with 10 bases lying between them. In DNA, the CDR3 is TGTGCCATCAGTGAGTCGACAGCCGGGCAGCCCCAGCATTTT. It is translated as CAISESTAGQPQHF.

The rearrangement links TRBV30 to TRBJ2-5; 8 nucleotides line up with TRBD2. The V gene's germline CDR1 is GTSNPN and CDR2 SVGIG (reference sequence). Trimming removed 8 bases from V and 0 bases from J; junction bases left unmatched: 20. CDR3 size: 18 residues. This CDR3 reads CALGASGSPGGYQETQYF. CDR3 DNA: TGTGCCCTTGGTGCTAGCGGGTCCCCCGGGGGGTACCAAGAGACCCAGTACTTC.

The rearrangement links TRBV5-6 to TRBJ2-5, with 9 bases aligning to TRBD2. With 2 bases clipped from V and 4 bases from J, the junction kept 9 bases outside the gene matches. Germline V gives CDR1 SGHDT, CDR2 YYEEEE. The CDR3 spans 16 residues. CDR3 nucleotide sequence: TGTGCCAGCAGCTTCTTTGGTAGCGGGAGTTCAGAGACCCAGTACTTC. Protein sequence: CASSFFGSGSSETQYF. Full variable domain (remainder filled in from reference TRBV5-6 and TRBJ2-5): DAGVTQSPTHLIKTRGQQVTLRCSPKSGHDTVSWYQQALGQGPQFIFQYYEEEERQRGNFPDRFSGHQFPNYSSELNVNALLLGDSALYLCASSFFGSGSSETQYFGPGTRLLVL.

The chain links TRBV25-1 to TRBJ2-3; 11 bases agree with TRBD2. The CDR3 runs to 17 residues. V was clipped by 8 bases and J by 2 bases; unmatched bases: 12. CDR1 is MGHDK and CDR2 is SYGVNS in the germline V gene. CDR3 DNA: TGTGCCAGCGCTCGAAGCGCTAGCGGGGGGTTCACAGATACGCAGTATTTT. It is translated as CASARSASGGFTDTQYF.

This rearrangement joins TRBV25-1 to TRBJ2-7; D gene unclear. CDR3 size: 12 residues. Trimming shortened V by 4 bases and J by 2 bases, and 6 bases separated the two germline ends. Germline V lookup: CDR1 MGHDK, CDR2 SYGVNS. The CDR3 DNA is TGTGCCAGCAGTGCTGATACCTACGAGCAGTACTTC. Translating gives CASSADTYEQYF.

V and J are TRBV7-9 and TRBJ1-6; TRBD1 matches 7 bases. Germline V lookup: CDR1 SEHNR, CDR2 FQNEAQ (reference sequence). V lost 0 bases to trimming and J lost 9 bases; unmatched junction nucleotides: 11. The CDR3 covers 17 residues. This chain's CDR3 is CASSLAPTGVWGSPLHF. CDR3 DNA: TGTGCCAGCAGCTTAGCCCCCACAGGGGTCTGGGGTTCACCCCTCCACTTT.

This chain uses TRBV10-1 with TRBJ2-5, with 10 nucleotides matching TRBD2. The germline gives CDR1 WNHNN, CDR2 SYGVQD (reference sequence). This CDR3 spans 13 amino acids. The V segment lost 5 bases and the J segment 11 bases; nucleotides outside the gene matches: 8. CDR3 DNA: TGCGCCAGCAGTTTTACTAGCGGGGCACAACAGTACTTC. Its translation is CASSFTSGAQQYF.

The rearrangement links TRBV9 to TRBJ2-2; TRBD1 matches 12 bases. Germline V gene data show CDR1 as SGDLS and CDR2 as YYNGEE. This CDR3 comprises 17 residues. The ends lost 0 bases at V and 5 bases at J; junction bases unmatched: 5. CDR3 DNA: TGTGCCAGCAGCGTAGCTGGGACAGGGGGCATAACCGGGGAGCTGTTTTTT. Protein: CASSVAGTGGITGELFF.

With regard to this clone: Different DNA sequences within this sample yield the same CDR3. The chain is built from TRBV5-6 and TRBJ1-5, with D perhaps matching TRBD1 (6 bases). Trimming removed 4 bases from V and 0 bases from J, with 11 bases in between. From germline, CDR1 is SGHDT and CDR2 YYEEEE. The length of the CDR3 is 15 residues. The CDR3 loop reads CASSLTGNSNQPQHF. The CDR3 DNA reads TGTGCCAGCAGCCTAACAGGGAATAGCAATCAGCCCCAGCATTTT.